This T cell receptor beta chain was identified in a study of T cells expressing NK-cell markers. Study as a whole: HCMV seropositivity characterized most of the eight sequenced donors, and seronegativity one.

TCRdb re-analyzed the 5' RACE reads; it lists each CDR3 protein once, without DNA. The sample holds about 160,000 distinct CDR3 sequences. Germline CDR1 SGHDT, CDR2 YYEEEE. This CDR3 comprises 12 residues. The sequencing input was blood T cells: a sorted CD56 or NKG2C T cell subset, CD4+ or CD8+ T cells, or bulk PBMC T cells (not recorded which). This TCR was sampled from a man between 18 and 69 years old in good health. The V and J genes are TRBV5-6 and TRBJ2-7; with no DNA, the TCRdb D assignment of TRBD2 cannot be verified. The CDR3: CASSLAGSEQYF.